One and the same sample provided the 23 T cell receptor beta chains below, sequenced in a study of regulatory T cells in long-lasting Graves disease. Indicated time point: newly diagnosed GD, antithyroid drugs for less than 3 months. Scientists built the TCR library using RNA that was extracted from PBMCs. Arm-PCR of CDR3 regions and iRepertoire HTBI primers were used to build TCR beta libraries. TCRdb recomputed calls from the multiplex PCR reads with MiXCR, one row per CDR3 protein. Here the sample spans fewer than 350,000 distinct CDR3 sequences, under 20% being singletons. Source: peripheral blood mononuclear cells (PBMCs), taken at new diagnosis, from a patient treated with antithyroid drugs. These receptors came from a female donor with Graves disease.

This clonotype was seen ten or more times. This chain connects TRBV20-1 to TRBJ2-1; D may correspond to TRBD1 or TRBD2 (5 bases each). The CDR3 spans 15 residues. CDR1 is DFQATT and CDR2 is SNEGSKA in the germline V gene (reference sequence). V lost 6 bases to trimming and J lost 7 bases, with 22 bases between them. CDR3 region: CSAEPQGGWGNEQFF. The CDR3, as DNA: TGCAGTGCGGAACCCCAGGGCGGGTGGGGAAATGAGCAGTTCTTC.

The chain combines TRBV20-1 with TRBJ2-3; D is undetermined. V was cut by 1 base and J by 5 bases, with 1 base left in between. The germline V gene has CDR1 DFQATT and CDR2 SNEGSKA (reference sequence). The CDR3 has 10 residues. In nucleotides, the CDR3 is TGCAGTGCTAGAGTAGATACGCAGTATTTT. Translated: CSARVDTQYF.

Comment on this clonotype: A read error is likely, as this CDR3 ends without the conserved phenylalanine or tryptophan. The DNA is left out, because the CDR3 cannot be placed on it with certainty; the CDR3 is given as TCRdb lists it. The V gene is TRBV3-1, the J gene TRBJ2-2; the tabulated D call, TRBD2, remains unverified against the DNA. The length of the CDR3 is 17 amino acids, counting both ends. Germline CDR1 and CDR2: LGHDT and YNNKEL (reference sequence). The CDR3 region is CASSQGGSSGGSGELCL.

This chain joins TRBV25-1 and TRBJ2-7, with no clear D. Between the trimmed V and J ends, which lost 3 bases and 6 bases, there was a span of 3 bases. This CDR3 region has 10 residues. The V gene's germline CDR1 is MGHDK and CDR2 SYGVNS. The CDR3 loop reads CASSEVEQYF. The CDR3 DNA reads as TGTGCCAGCAGTGAGGTCGAGCAGTACTTC.

The chain has TRBV28 and TRBJ1-5; D is unresolved. Trimming pared 3 bases from V and 8 bases from J, leaving 5 bases between. Germline-derived CDR1 and CDR2 are MDHEN and SYDVKM. This CDR3 is built from 11 residues. CDR3 sequence (DNA): TGTGCCAGCAGTTTGGGTAAGCCCCAGCATTTT. It encodes CASSLGKPQHF.

This clonotype was observed at least ten times. The chain uses TRBV12-3 or TRBV12-4 and TRBJ2-7; D is possibly TRBD1 or TRBD2 (6 bases each). V was cut by 5 bases and J by 4 bases, with 12 bases left in between. The length of the CDR3 is 13 residues. In nucleotides, the CDR3 is TGTGCCAGCAGTGCAAGGGGGGATTACGAGCAGTACTTC. It specifies CASSARGDYEQYF.

This clonotype was detected many times. The chain has TRBV27 and TRBJ2-1; a possible D gene is TRBD2 (5 bases). The germline gives CDR1 MNHEY, CDR2 SMNVEV (reference sequence). Trimming cost V 5 bases and J 2 bases, with 13 bases left between them. The CDR3 has 15 amino acids. Written as DNA, the CDR3 is TGTGCCAGCAGTCTCAGCGGAGAGACCTACAATGAGCAGTTCTTC. Translated, it gives CASSLSGETYNEQFF.

This sequence joins TRBV6-2 or TRBV6-3 and TRBJ1-1; D is undetermined. Germline values: CDR1 MNHEY, CDR2 SVGEGT. The CDR3 extends over 13 amino acids. V was trimmed by 4 bases and J by 1 base, leaving 7 bases between them. CDR3 sequence: CASSFISNTEAFF. The DNA of the CDR3 is TGTGCCAGCAGTTTCATCTCGAACACTGAAGCTTTCTTT.

This chain joins TRBV7-6 and TRBJ2-7, with TRBD2 matching over 10 bases. J gave up 6 bases and V 4 bases, and 3 bases lay outside the gene matches. The CDR3 covers 13 residues. Per germline, CDR1 SGHVS and CDR2 FNYEAQ. The CDR3 sequence: CASSSSGSTEQYF. DNA of the CDR3: TGTGCCAGCAGCTCTAGCGGGAGTACCGAGCAGTACTTC. The variable domain in full, completed from reference TRBV7-6 and TRBJ2-7, reads GAGVSQSPRYKVTKRGQDVALRCDPISGHVSLYWYRQALGQGPEFLTYFNYEAQQDKSGLPNDRFSAERPEGSISTLTIQRTEQRDSAMYRCASSSSGSTEQYFGPGTRLTVT.

Notes on this clonotype: Without the conserved terminal phenylalanine or tryptophan, this CDR3 likely stems from a read error. The chain uses TRBV20-1 and TRBJ2-3, with D possibly being TRBD2 (5 bases). Looked up from germline, CDR1 is DFQATT and CDR2 is SNEGSKA (reference sequence). V was pared by 3 bases and J by 6 bases, with 13 bases between. The CDR3 extends over 13 amino acids. The CDR3 DNA reads as TGCAGTGCTAGGAGGGTAGCGTCCGATACGCAGTATTCT. Protein sequence: CSARRVASDTQYS.

The chain combines TRBV24-1 with TRBJ1-6, with D perhaps TRBD1 (6 bases). V was trimmed by 1 base and J by 7 bases, leaving 25 bases between them. CDR1 and CDR2 from the germline V gene are KGHDR and SFDVKD. The CDR3 extends over 20 amino acids. CDR3: CATSDLEGSGDLPKNSPLHF. CDR3 DNA: TGTGCCACCAGTGATTTAGAGGGGTCAGGGGACCTACCTAAGAATTCACCCCTCCACTTT.

This clonotype was recorded a few times. With a far larger clone one base away, a read error is the likely cause. The chain uses TRBV28 and TRBJ2-5; 7 nucleotides line up with TRBD2. The germline V gene encodes CDR1 MDHEN and CDR2 SYDVKM. V dropped 3 bases and J dropped 4; count of bases not matched to a gene: 5. The CDR3 consists of 14 residues. As DNA, the CDR3 is TGTGCCAGCAGTTTGACTAGCCCGAGAGAGACCCAGTACTTC. Translating it yields CASSLTSPRETQYF.

The chain joins TRBV5-1 to TRBJ2-2; 14 positions match TRBD2. Germline V gene data show CDR1 as SGHRS and CDR2 as YFSETQ. The CDR3 spans 16 residues. The J segment lost 5 bases and the V segment lost 4 bases, leaving 4 bases of the junction unmatched. CDR3 amino acids: CASSMGLAGETGELFF. In DNA form, the CDR3 reads TGCGCCAGCAGCATGGGACTAGCGGGAGAGACCGGGGAGCTGTTTTTT.

This clonotype was found many times. The chain is built from TRBV2 and TRBJ1-4; D perhaps matches TRBD1 (6 bases). V was pared by 10 bases and J by 6 bases, with 15 bases between. Germline CDR1 reads SNHLY; CDR2 reads FYNNEI. CDR3 length: 13 amino acids. CDR3 in amino acids: CATCRGEDEKLFF. CDR3 sequence (DNA): TGTGCCACCTGCAGGGGAGAGGATGAAAAACTGTTTTTT.

This clonotype was seen many times. The J gene is TRBJ2-7, the V gene TRBV29-1; TRBD2 is a possible D gene (5 bases). The CDR3 has 14 amino acids. CDR1 is SQVTM and CDR2 is ANQGSEA in the germline V gene. V shed 1 base and J shed 6 bases, with 16 bases lying between them. DNA for the CDR3: TGCAGCGTTGAAGGGCTTGGGTTCGGGGTCGAGCAGTACTTC. Its translation: CSVEGLGFGVEQYF.

With respect to this clonotype: A single base is all that separates this from a far larger clone, so a read error is likely. The chain uses TRBV6-9 and TRBJ2-7; 9 positions agree with TRBD1. Losses at the gene ends were 4 bases for V and 2 bases for J; bases not matched to a gene: 3. Germline loops: CDR1 MNHGY, CDR2 SVAAGI. The CDR3 totals 14 residues. The CDR3 region is CASSSRTGAYEQYF. CDR3 bases: TGTGCCAGCAGTTCCCGGACAGGGGCCTACGAGCAGTACTTC.

This clonotype was seen repeatedly, ten times or more. The chain recombines TRBV30 with TRBJ1-5, with D possibly being TRBD1 (5 bases). CDR1 and CDR2 (germline): GTSNPN, SVGIG (reference sequence). The V end lost 2 bases, the J end lost 6 bases, and 17 bases lay between the germline ends. This CDR3 contains 15 residues. The CDR3 nucleotides are TGTGCCTGGAGTCCTCGGGGCCTCCCGGGTCAGCCCCAGCATTTT. Amino acid sequence: CAWSPRGLPGQPQHF. Variable domain in full (rest from reference TRBV30 and TRBJ1-5): SQTIHQWPATLVQPVGSPLSLECTVEGTSNPNLYWYRQAAGRGLQLLFYSVGIGQISSEVPQNLSASRPQDRQFILSSKKLLLSDSGFYLCAWSPRGLPGQPQHFGDGTRLSIL.

This clonotype was seen at least ten times. The CDR3: CASSTDLAVPQETQYF. As DNA, the CDR3 is TGTGCCAGCAGCACGGATCTAGCGGTCCCGCAAGAGACCCAGTACTTC. This chain uses TRBV28 with TRBJ2-5, with TRBD2 identical over 7 bases. This CDR3 spans 16 amino acids. V was pared by 6 bases and J by 2 bases, with 12 bases of the junction left unmatched. From germline, CDR1 is MDHEN and CDR2 SYDVKM. Using reference TRBV28 and TRBJ2-5 for the parts outside the CDR3, the full variable domain is DVKVTQSSRYLVKRTGEKVFLECVQDMDHENMFWYRQDPGLGLRLIYFSYDVKMKEKGDIPEGYSVSREKKERFSLILESASTNQTSMYLCASSTDLAVPQETQYFGPGTRLLVL.

This clonotype was observed many times. The genes are TRBV14 and TRBJ2-5; D possibly matches TRBD1 or TRBD2 (6 bases each). The V gene lost 0 bases and the J gene lost 3 bases, with 14 bases spanning the gap. The V gene's germline CDR1 is SGHDN and CDR2 FVKESK. CDR3 length: 16 residues. The chain's CDR3 is CASSQDWRGAKETQYF. The CDR3 nucleotides are TGTGCCAGCAGCCAAGATTGGAGGGGGGCAAAAGAGACCCAGTACTTC.

For this clonotype: A far bigger clonotype differs at one base, so this is likely a read error. J is TRBJ2-7 and V is TRBV28; 8 bases line up with TRBD1. CDR3 length: 15 residues. The V gene's germline CDR1 is MDHEN and CDR2 SYDVKM. This CDR3 is CASSFWTGSYYEQHF. Here the CDR3 DNA reads TGTGCCAGCAGTTTTTGGACAGGGTCTTACTACGAGCAGCACTTC.

The chain recombines TRBV28 with TRBJ2-7, with 9 positions matching TRBD2. The V segment lost 1 base and the J segment 5 bases; nucleotides outside the gene matches: 3. CDR1 MDHEN and CDR2 SYDVKM come from the germline V gene. There are 14 residues in the CDR3. CDR3 loop: CASSLLAGANEQYF. The CDR3, as DNA: TGTGCCAGCAGTTTATTAGCGGGAGCTAACGAGCAGTACTTC.

This clonotype came up many times. The chain joins TRBV18 to TRBJ2-7; TRBD1 might be the D (6 bases). The germline gives CDR1 KGHSH, CDR2 LQKENI. The CDR3 is 14 residues long. V was cut by 2 bases and J by 0 bases, with 8 bases left in between. The CDR3 sequence is CASSPRGSSYEQYF. In DNA, the CDR3 is TGTGCCAGCTCACCAAGGGGGAGCTCCTACGAGCAGTACTTC.

Ten or more counts support this clonotype. V gene TRBV7-9 combines with J gene TRBJ2-1; 14 bases align to TRBD2. With 5 bases clipped from V and 9 bases from J, the junction kept 6 bases outside the gene matches. This CDR3 is 15 amino acids long. The germline V gene encodes CDR1 SEHNR and CDR2 FQNEAQ (reference sequence). CDR3 loop: CASSPDGTSGGEQFF. DNA for the CDR3: TGTGCCAGCAGCCCGGACGGGACTAGCGGGGGTGAGCAGTTCTTC.